This is a list of T cell receptor beta chains from one sample in a study of OX40 agonist ivuxolimab in advanced cancers. Assay: immunoSEQ multiplex PCR; the TCRdb copy retains only in-frame clones and omits some. The sample contains about 60,000 clones, over 75% of which appear only once. Material: CD4+ or CD8+ T cells sorted from blood, obtained in a trial of the OX40 agonist ivuxolimab. These receptors were obtained from an adult with an advanced solid tumor such as melanoma, head and neck, liver or kidney cancer. CDR3s include the opening cysteine and the closing phenylalanine or tryptophan. Fields, in order: J gene, D gene, V gene, clone size, CDR3 protein, CDR3 DNA. A D gene is named only where the DNA matches it firmly. The size entry is marked missing in some rows and otherwise reads once, few, many or a size class.

>TRBJ1-5|NA|TRBV27|NA
CASRIQGAGNQPQHF
TGTGCCAGCAGGATACAAGGGGCGGGCAATCAGCCCCAGCATTTT
>TRBJ1-6|TRBD1|TRBV5-4|few
CASSLEGRGTPLHF
TGTGCCAGCAGCTTAGAGGGCAGGGGGACACCCCTCCACTTT
>TRBJ2-5|NA|TRBV10-3|NA
CAISDPGKETQYF
TGTGCCATCAGTGACCCTGGAAAAGAGACCCAGTACTTC
>TRBJ2-1|NA|TRBV5-6|once
CASSLALVEDSNEQFF
TGTGCCAGCAGCTTGGCGTTGGTCGAGGACAGCAATGAGCAGTTCTTC
>TRBJ2-3|NA|TRBV5-1|once
CASSQDPHQDTQYF
TGCGCCAGCAGCCAAGACCCACATCAGGATACGCAGTATTTT
>TRBJ2-7|NA|TRBV19|few
CATLDPLF
TGTGCCACCCTGGACCCCCTTTTC
>TRBJ2-1|TRBD1|TRBV27|NA
CASSIQGAIGNEQFF
TGTGCCAGCAGTATACAGGGGGCGATCGGCAATGAGCAGTTCTTC
>TRBJ1-6|NA|TRBV14|few
CASSHAPGNSPLHF
TGTGCCAGCAGCCATGCCCCAGGGAACTCACCCCTCCACTTT
>TRBJ1-1|NA|TRBV29-1|few
CSVVGLGSEAFF
TGCAGCGTTGTGGGTTTAGGCAGTGAAGCTTTCTTT
>TRBJ2-2|NA|TRBV14|NA
CASSQVPTGELFF
TGTGCCAGCAGCCAAGTCCCCACCGGGGAGCTGTTTTTT
>TRBJ2-5|TRBD2|TRBV18|NA
CASSPATSGDVKTQYF
TGTGCCAGCTCACCGGCGACTAGCGGGGATGTGAAGACCCAGTACTTC
>TRBJ2-6|NA|TRBV5-1|NA
CASSLIGEGANVLTF
TGCGCCAGCAGCTTAATCGGGGAAGGGGCCAACGTCCTGACTTTC
>TRBJ1-1|NA|TRBV2|NA
CASSGWQNTEAFF
TGTGCCAGCAGTGGGTGGCAGAACACTGAAGCTTTCTTT
>TRBJ2-3|NA|TRBV6-1|once
CASSGLDTQYF
TGTGCCAGCAGTGGTTTGGATACGCAGTATTTT
>TRBJ1-2|TRBD1|TRBV10-3|NA
CAISESNPSRGILYGYTF
TGTGCCATCAGTGAGTCGAACCCTTCCAGGGGGATTCTTTATGGCTACACCTTC
>TRBJ2-7|NA|TRBV7-9|few
CASSPRQADVSYEQYF
TGTGCCAGCAGCCCCAGACAGGCGGACGTGTCCTACGAGCAGTACTTC
>TRBJ1-2|TRBD1|TRBV11-2|medium-sized
CASSSFVKGATGYTF
TGTGCCAGCAGCTCCTTTGTAAAGGGGGCCACTGGCTACACCTTC
>TRBJ2-3|TRBD1|TRBV11-3|NA
CASSLGQGTDTQYF
TGTGCCAGCAGCCTCGGACAGGGAACAGATACGCAGTATTTT